Only a few counts were recorded for the clone carrying this T cell receptor (delta chain). Translating this DNA gives a protein that differs at residue 3 from the TCRdb one, which belongs to a much larger clone; a read error is likely, and the protein shown is this translation. TCRdb fed the RT-PCR reads to CATT. This sample has approximately 580 delta-chain clones, with roughly 23% found just once. These data come from a study of gamma-delta T cells after stem cell transplantation. This CDR3 has 17 residues. Germline V gene lookup returns CDR1 GEAIGNYY and CDR2 EKD. The genes are TRDV2 and TRDJ3; TRDD3 matches 7 bases. This TCR came from a human donor. It is not recorded whose cells these are; they may come from a transplant donor. Input material: gamma-delta T cells. In nucleotides, the CDR3 is TGTGCCCGTGACTCAACTGGGGCCCCCTGGGACACCCGACAGATGTTTTTC. Its translation: CARDSTGAPWDTRQMFF.